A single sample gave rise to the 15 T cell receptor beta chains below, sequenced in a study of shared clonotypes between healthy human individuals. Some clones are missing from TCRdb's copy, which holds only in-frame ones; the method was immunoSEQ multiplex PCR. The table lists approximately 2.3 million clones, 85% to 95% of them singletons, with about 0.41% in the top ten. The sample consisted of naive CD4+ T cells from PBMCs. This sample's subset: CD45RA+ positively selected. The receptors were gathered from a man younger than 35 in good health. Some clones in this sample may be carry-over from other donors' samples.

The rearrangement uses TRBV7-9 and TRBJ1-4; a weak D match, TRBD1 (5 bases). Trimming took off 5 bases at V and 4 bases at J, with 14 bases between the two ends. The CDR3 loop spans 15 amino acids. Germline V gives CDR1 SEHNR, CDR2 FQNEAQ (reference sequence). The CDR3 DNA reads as TGTGCCAGCAGCCCTTTGGGGACTTATAATGAAAAACTGTTTTTT. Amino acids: CASSPLGTYNEKLFF.

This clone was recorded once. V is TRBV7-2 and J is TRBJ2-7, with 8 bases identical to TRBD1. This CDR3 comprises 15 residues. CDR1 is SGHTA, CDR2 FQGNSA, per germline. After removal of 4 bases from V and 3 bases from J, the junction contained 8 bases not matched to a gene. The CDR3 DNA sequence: TGTGCCAGCAGCTCAATCCCGACAGGGGACTACGAGCAGTACTTC. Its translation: CASSSIPTGDYEQYF.

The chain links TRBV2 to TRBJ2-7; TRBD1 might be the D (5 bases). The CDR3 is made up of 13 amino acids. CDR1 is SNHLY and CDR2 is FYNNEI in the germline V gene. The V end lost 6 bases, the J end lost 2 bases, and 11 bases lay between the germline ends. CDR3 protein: CASSRDSAYEQYF. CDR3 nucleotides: TGTGCCAGCAGCCGAGACAGCGCCTACGAGCAGTACTTC.

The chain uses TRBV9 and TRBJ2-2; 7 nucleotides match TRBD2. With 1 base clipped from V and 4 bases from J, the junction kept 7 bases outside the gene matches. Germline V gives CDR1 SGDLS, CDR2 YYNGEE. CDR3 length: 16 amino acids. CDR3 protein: CASSVTPGLTTGELFF. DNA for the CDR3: TGTGCCAGCAGCGTAACCCCGGGACTAACCACCGGGGAGCTGTTTTTT.

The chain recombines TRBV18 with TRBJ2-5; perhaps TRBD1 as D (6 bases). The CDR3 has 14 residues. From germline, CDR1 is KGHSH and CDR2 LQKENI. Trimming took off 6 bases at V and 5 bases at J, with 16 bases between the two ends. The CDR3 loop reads CASSRTAGTETQYF. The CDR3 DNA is TGTGCCAGCTCGAGGACAGCCGGTACGGAGACCCAGTACTTC.

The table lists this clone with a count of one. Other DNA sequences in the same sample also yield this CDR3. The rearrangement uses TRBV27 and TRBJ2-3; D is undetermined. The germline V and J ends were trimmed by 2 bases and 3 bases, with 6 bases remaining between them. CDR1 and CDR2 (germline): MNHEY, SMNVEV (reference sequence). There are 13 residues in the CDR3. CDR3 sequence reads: CASSLRRTDTQYF. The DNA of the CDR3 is TGTGCCAGCAGTTTACGGCGTACAGATACGCAGTATTTT.

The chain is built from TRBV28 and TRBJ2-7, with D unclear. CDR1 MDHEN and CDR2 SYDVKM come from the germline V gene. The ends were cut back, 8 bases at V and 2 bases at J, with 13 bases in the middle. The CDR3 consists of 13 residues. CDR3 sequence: CASVPPGPYEQYF. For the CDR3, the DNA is TGTGCCAGCGTGCCCCCGGGTCCCTACGAGCAGTACTTC. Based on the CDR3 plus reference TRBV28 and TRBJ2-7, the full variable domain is DVKVTQSSRYLVKRTGEKVFLECVQDMDHENMFWYRQDPGLGLRLIYFSYDVKMKEKGDIPEGYSVSREKKERFSLILESASTNQTSMYLCASVPPGPYEQYFGPGTRLTVT.

The CDR3 loop is CASGGGPWDTIYF. DNA of the CDR3: TGTGCCAGCGGTGGGGGTCCGTGGGACACCATATATTTT. The V and J genes are TRBV27 and TRBJ1-3, with TRBD1 as a possible D gene (5 bases). CDR1 and CDR2 (germline): MNHEY, SMNVEV (reference sequence). V lost 8 bases and J 8 bases, leaving 16 bases between the germline ends. This CDR3 contains 13 residues.

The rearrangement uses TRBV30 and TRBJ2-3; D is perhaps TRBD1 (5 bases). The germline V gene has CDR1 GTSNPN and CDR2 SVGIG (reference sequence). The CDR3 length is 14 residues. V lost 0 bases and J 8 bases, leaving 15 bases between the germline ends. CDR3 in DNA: TGTGCCTGGAGTGTACGTCAGGGAATCAGTACGCAGTATTTT. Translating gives CAWSVRQGISTQYF.

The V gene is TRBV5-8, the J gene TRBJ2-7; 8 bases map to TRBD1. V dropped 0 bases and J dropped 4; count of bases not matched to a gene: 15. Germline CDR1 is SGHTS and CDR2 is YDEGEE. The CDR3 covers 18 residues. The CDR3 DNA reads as TGTGCCAGCAGCTTGGAATTCGGCGACAGGGGTTTTTTTTACGAGCAGTACTTC. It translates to CASSLEFGDRGFFYEQYF.

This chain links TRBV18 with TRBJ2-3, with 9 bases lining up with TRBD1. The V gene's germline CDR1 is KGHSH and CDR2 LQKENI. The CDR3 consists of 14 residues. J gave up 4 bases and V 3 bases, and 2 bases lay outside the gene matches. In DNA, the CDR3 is TGTGCCAGCTCACCCGGGACAGGGTCAGATACGCAGTATTTT. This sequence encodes CASSPGTGSDTQYF.

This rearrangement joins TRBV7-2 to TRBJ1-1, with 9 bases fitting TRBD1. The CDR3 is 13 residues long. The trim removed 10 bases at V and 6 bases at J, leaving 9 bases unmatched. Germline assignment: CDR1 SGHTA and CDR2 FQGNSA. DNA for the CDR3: TGTGCCACCGGGACAGGGAAGAGGGCTGAAGCTTTCTTT. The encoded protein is CATGTGKRAEAFF.

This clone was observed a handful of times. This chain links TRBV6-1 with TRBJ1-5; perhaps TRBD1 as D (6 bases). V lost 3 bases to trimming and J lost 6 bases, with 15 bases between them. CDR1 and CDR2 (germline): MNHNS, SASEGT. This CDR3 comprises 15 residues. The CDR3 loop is CASSDLGTSVQPQHF. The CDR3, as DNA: TGTGCCAGCAGTGACCTCGGGACATCTGTTCAGCCCCAGCATTTT.

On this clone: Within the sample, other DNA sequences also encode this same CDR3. The CDR3 DNA reads as TGTGCCAGTAGTCTCGACAGGGGCTACGAGCAGTACTTC. The encoded protein is CASSLDRGYEQYF. The genes are TRBV19 and TRBJ2-7; 8 bases agree with TRBD1. The CDR3 runs 13 residues. From germline, CDR1 is LNHDA and CDR2 SQIVND (reference sequence). V was clipped by 5 bases and J by 3 bases; unmatched bases: 3.

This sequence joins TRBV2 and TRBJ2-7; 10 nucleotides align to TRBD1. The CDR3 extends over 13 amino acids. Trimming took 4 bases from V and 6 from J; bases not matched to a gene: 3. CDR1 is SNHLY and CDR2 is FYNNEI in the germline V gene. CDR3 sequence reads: CASSGQGAREQYF. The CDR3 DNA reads TGTGCCAGCAGTGGACAGGGGGCTCGCGAGCAGTACTTC. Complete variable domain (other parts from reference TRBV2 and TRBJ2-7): EPEVTQTPSHQVTQMGQEVILRCVPISNHLYFYWYRQILGQKVEFLVSFYNNEISEKSEIFDDQFSVERPDGSNFTLKIRSTKLEDSAMYFCASSGQGAREQYFGPGTRLTVT.